This T cell receptor beta chain was identified during a study of cytomegalovirus exposure and HLA in healthy donors. Clones were read by immunoSEQ multiplex PCR, and TCRdb kept only the in-frame ones, dropping some. The sample records about 82,000 clones, more than 85% being singletons. The CDR3 totals 17 residues. The germline gives CDR1 LNHNV, CDR2 YYDKDF (reference sequence). The V segment lost 6 bases and the J segment 5 bases; nucleotides outside the gene matches: 13. The chain combines TRBV15 with TRBJ2-7; 13 bases map to TRBD2. Material for sequencing was PBMCs. The clonotype comes from a man between 18 and 29 years old in good health and CMV-seronegative. The CDR3 loop reads CATRPGHSGTSGNEQYF. The CDR3 DNA follows: TGTGCCACCAGACCGGGCCACTCAGGGACTAGCGGGAACGAGCAGTACTTC.